This is a list of T cell receptor beta chains from one sample in a study of T cell responses to AZD1222 COVID-19 vaccine. Sequencing used immunoSEQ multiplex PCR; TCRdb keeps in-frame clones, though not all of them. The table shows 150,000 to 200,000 clones, with roughly 86% occurring only once. Sequenced material: peripheral blood, taken on day 0 of AZD1222 vaccination. The source of these receptors is an adult in good health. The CDR3 runs from the conserved cysteine through the conserved F or W. The D gene is left open where the match is weak. The size field is filled for only some rows; it gives once, few, many or a size class.

j_call,d_call,v_call,clone_size,cdr3_aa,cdr3_nt
TRBJ1-2,TRBD1,TRBV6-1,-,CASSGSGQGKPYGYTF,TGTGCCAGCAGTGGATCAGGACAGGGGAAGCCCTATGGCTACACCTTC
TRBJ2-3,TRBD2,TRBV25-1,-,CASSDQRERADTQYF,TGTGCCAGCAGTGACCAGCGGGAGAGGGCAGATACGCAGTATTTT
TRBJ1-5,-,TRBV30,-,CAWSGGYSQPQHF,TGTGCCTGGAGTGGGGGGTACAGTCAGCCCCAGCATTTT
TRBJ1-6,TRBD1,TRBV2,-,CASGSGQGNSPLHF,TGTGCCAGCGGATCCGGACAGGGCAATTCACCCCTCCACTTT
TRBJ2-7,TRBD1,TRBV7-2,-,CASSSPSRDRGTRYEQYF,TGTGCCAGCAGCTCTCCATCCCGGGACAGGGGGACGCGCTACGAGCAGTACTTC
TRBJ2-5,-,TRBV24-1,-,CATSDVLETQYF,TGTGCCACCAGTGACGTCTTGGAGACCCAGTACTTC
TRBJ2-5,TRBD1,TRBV5-1,-,CASTPSTGGNQETQYF,TGCGCCAGCACACCCTCGACAGGGGGGAACCAAGAGACCCAGTACTTC
TRBJ1-6,-,TRBV6-5,-,CASSIGTMINSPLHF,TGTGCCAGCAGCATCGGGACAATGATAAATTCACCCCTCCACTTT
TRBJ1-5,-,TRBV25-1,-,CASSPHDGGAKNQPQHF,TGTGCCAGCAGCCCTCATGACGGGGGCGCGAAAAATCAGCCCCAGCATTTT
TRBJ1-5,-,TRBV29-1,few,CSVEVTVNQPQHF,TGCAGCGTTGAAGTAACAGTAAATCAGCCCCAGCATTTT
TRBJ1-2,-,TRBV2,-,CASKAGSGYGYTF,TGTGCCAGCAAGGCAGGCAGCGGCTATGGCTACACCTTC
TRBJ1-1,TRBD1,TRBV11-3,-,CASSPTGGRTEAFF,TGTGCCAGCAGCCCCACAGGGGGTCGGACTGAAGCTTTCTTT
TRBJ2-2,-,TRBV7-9,many,CASSHKGQPLITGELFF,TGTGCCAGCAGCCATAAAGGACAGCCCTTGATCACCGGGGAGCTGTTTTTT
TRBJ2-1,-,TRBV5-8,-,CASPPQAISYNEQFF,TGTGCCAGCCCCCCACAGGCCATCTCCTACAATGAGCAGTTCTTC
TRBJ1-5,-,TRBV7-2,-,CASSARSDNQPQHF,TGTGCCAGCAGCGCCCGCTCAGACAATCAGCCCCAGCATTTT
TRBJ1-2,-,TRBV6-1,-,CASSEAPDRSYGYTF,TGTGCCAGCAGTGAAGCGCCTGACAGAAGCTATGGCTACACCTTC
TRBJ2-1,-,TRBV7-6,-,CASSSQGPGSFYEQFF,TGTGCCAGCAGCTCCCAGGGACCTGGATCATTCTATGAGCAGTTCTTC
TRBJ2-1,TRBD2,TRBV27,few,CASSPLAVLYNEQFF,TGTGCCAGCAGTCCCCTAGCGGTACTCTACAATGAGCAGTTCTTC
TRBJ1-2,-,TRBV5-6,-,CASRPDEYTYGYTF,TGTGCCAGCAGACCCGATGAGTACACCTATGGCTACACCTTC
TRBJ2-7,TRBD1,TRBV19,few,CASRGTGTYEQYF,TGTGCCAGCAGGGGGACAGGGACCTACGAGCAGTACTTC
TRBJ1-2,-,TRBV19,once,CASTLMGPAGRPNYGYTF,TGTGCCAGTACCCTCATGGGGCCGGCGGGCAGACCTAACTATGGCTACACCTTC
TRBJ2-3,-,TRBV6-1,-,CASSEAEEGSDTQYF,TGTGCCAGCAGTGAAGCAGAGGAGGGTTCAGATACGCAGTATTTT
TRBJ1-5,-,TRBV28,-,CASSPGTRVRGNQPQHF,TGTGCCAGCAGCCCCGGGACTCGGGTTCGCGGCAATCAGCCCCAGCATTTT
TRBJ1-1,TRBD1,TRBV18,-,CASSKGTGHTEAFF,TGTGCCAGCTCAAAGGGGACAGGACACACTGAAGCTTTCTTT
TRBJ1-2,-,TRBV4-1,-,CASSQDSVANYGYTF,TGCGCCAGCAGCCAAGATAGTGTAGCTAACTATGGCTACACCTTC
TRBJ1-1,TRBD1,TRBV7-9,-,CASSFLGRGEMNTEAFF,TGTGCCAGCAGCTTTCTCGGCAGGGGGGAAATGAACACTGAAGCTTTCTTT
TRBJ2-4,TRBD1,TRBV27,-,CASRTTGIDKNIQYF,TGTGCCAGCAGAACGACAGGGATTGACAAAAACATTCAGTACTTC
TRBJ1-1,-,TRBV7-2,-,CASSLGGRLRTNTEAFF,TGTGCCAGCAGCTTAGGTGGGCGGCTACGAACGAACACTGAAGCTTTCTTT
TRBJ1-1,-,TRBV25-1,-,CASSDVFARQDTEAFF,TGTGCCAGCAGTGATGTCTTTGCCCGGCAGGACACTGAAGCTTTCTTT
TRBJ1-4,-,TRBV2,-,CASSERQGIGNEKLFF,TGTGCCAGCAGTGAAAGGCAGGGGATAGGTAATGAAAAACTGTTTTTT
TRBJ2-7,-,TRBV14,-,CASSQFRVNRYEQYF,TGTGCCAGCAGCCAATTCAGGGTAAATCGTTACGAGCAGTACTTC
TRBJ2-7,TRBD1,TRBV28,-,CASSLEGQGFYEQYF,TGTGCCAGCAGTTTGGAGGGACAGGGCTTCTACGAGCAGTACTTC
TRBJ2-3,TRBD2,TRBV4-3,-,CASSQDGAGVSTDTQYF,TGCGCCAGCAGCCAAGATGGAGCGGGGGTGAGCACAGATACGCAGTATTTT
TRBJ2-5,TRBD2,TRBV4-3,-,CASSQGLAGGGRETQYF,TGCGCCAGCAGCCAAGGTCTAGCGGGGGGTGGAAGAGAGACCCAGTACTTC
TRBJ1-2,-,TRBV5-8,once,CASRRDTSNYGYTF,TGTGCCAGCAGAAGGGACACCTCTAACTATGGCTACACCTTC
TRBJ2-2,TRBD2,TRBV7-2,-,CASSSLAGARELFF,TGTGCCAGCAGCTCACTAGCGGGAGCCCGGGAGCTGTTTTTT
TRBJ1-6,-,TRBV5-6,-,CASSLAGDSPLHF,TGTGCCAGCAGCTTGGCAGGGGATTCACCCCTCCACTTT
TRBJ2-1,TRBD2,TRBV10-3,once,CAISVAPSGKSSYNEQFF,TGTGCCATCAGTGTAGCCCCTAGCGGGAAGAGCTCCTACAATGAGCAGTTCTTC
TRBJ1-6,-,TRBV7-3,once,CASSSGTSGSPLHF,TGTGCCAGCAGCTCTGGGACATCGGGTTCACCCCTCCACTTT
TRBJ1-2,TRBD1,TRBV18,-,CASSPPGDRPQGGYTF,TGTGCCAGCTCACCACCGGGGGACAGGCCTCAGGGTGGCTACACCTTC
TRBJ1-6,-,TRBV5-1,few,CASSKGQPGNSPLHF,TGCGCCAGCAGCAAAGGACAACCAGGAAATTCACCCCTCCACTTT
TRBJ1-2,-,TRBV3-1/TRBV3-2,-,CASSQADQGGYTF,TGTGCCAGCAGCCAAGCAGACCAGGGTGGCTACACCTTC
TRBJ2-3,-,TRBV7-3,-,CASGRGAADTQYF,TGTGCCAGCGGTCGGGGGGCCGCAGATACGCAGTATTTT
TRBJ2-5,TRBD1,TRBV11-2,-,CASSPGQGGETQYF,TGTGCCAGCAGCCCCGGACAGGGAGGAGAGACCCAGTACTTC
TRBJ2-7,TRBD1,TRBV6-5,-,CASRTQGLASYEQYF,TGTGCCAGCAGGACACAGGGGTTAGCCTCCTACGAGCAGTACTTC
TRBJ2-3,TRBD2,TRBV6-2/TRBV6-3,-,CASSATSGSSDTQYF,TGTGCCAGCAGTGCGACTAGCGGGAGCTCAGATACGCAGTATTTT
TRBJ1-3,-,TRBV11-3,-,CASSLGLSGNTIYF,TGTGCCAGCAGCTTGGGACTCTCTGGAAACACCATATATTTT
TRBJ1-5,-,TRBV27,-,CASSQGYNQPQHF,TGTGCCAGCAGCCAGGGATACAATCAGCCCCAGCATTTT